This T cell receptor (beta chain) came from a study of graft-versus-host responses after intestinal transplantation. This CDR3 has 14 amino acids. Germline V gives CDR1 MNHEY, CDR2 SMNVEV (reference sequence). The germline V and J ends were trimmed by 5 bases and 3 bases, with 10 bases remaining between them. As regards this clone: Antigen unknown.

The method was immunoSEQ multiplex PCR; TCRdb's version includes in-frame clones alone and lacks a portion of them. The sample has around 100,000 clones; roughly 90% are singletons. Study-wide findings and caveats: Patients with graft-donor T cell macrochimerism had high graft-versus-host to host-versus-graft clonal ratios in allografts.

Here the sequenced sample was unstimulated CD4+ T cells sorted from spleen or lymph node cells, taken before transplant. The receptor comes from a human donor who was the organ donor for an intestinal transplant. The chain combines TRBV27 with TRBJ1-4; D perhaps matches TRBD1 (5 bases). CDR3 bases: TGTGCCAGCAGTAGGTTCAGGGCTAATGAAAAACTGTTTTTT. Protein sequence: CASSRFRANEKLFF.